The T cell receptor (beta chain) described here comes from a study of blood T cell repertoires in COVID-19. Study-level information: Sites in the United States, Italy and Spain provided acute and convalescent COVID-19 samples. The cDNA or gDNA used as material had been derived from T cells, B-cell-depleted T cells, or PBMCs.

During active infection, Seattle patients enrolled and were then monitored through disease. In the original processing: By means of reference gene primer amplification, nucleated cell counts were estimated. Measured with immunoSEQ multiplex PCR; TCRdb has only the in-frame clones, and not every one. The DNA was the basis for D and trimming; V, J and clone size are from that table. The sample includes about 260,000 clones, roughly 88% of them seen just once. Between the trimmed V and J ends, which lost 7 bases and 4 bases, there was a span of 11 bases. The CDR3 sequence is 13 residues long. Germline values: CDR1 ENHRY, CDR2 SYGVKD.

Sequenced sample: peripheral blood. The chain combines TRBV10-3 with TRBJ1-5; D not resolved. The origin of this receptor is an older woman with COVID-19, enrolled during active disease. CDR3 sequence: CAITTDPNQPQHF. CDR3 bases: TGTGCCATCACCACAGACCCGAATCAGCCCCAGCATTTT.